The present T cell receptor (beta chain) was sequenced within a study of blood T cell repertoires in COVID-19. Measured with immunoSEQ multiplex PCR; TCRdb has only the in-frame clones, and not every one. There are 200,000 or so clones in the sample; about 82% occur only once, and over 9.5% lies in the top ten. V shed 3 bases, J shed 0 bases, and the junction held 8 bases outside the gene matches. The V gene's germline CDR1 is LNHDA and CDR2 SQIVND (reference sequence). The CDR3 has 17 residues. Sample: peripheral blood. J is TRBJ1-2 and V is TRBV19, with TRBD1 matching over 9 bases. The clonotype was recovered from a woman aged 80 or older with acute or convalescent COVID-19. CDR3 nucleotides: TGTGCCAGTAGTATCAAACCCCGACAGGGGGCTAACTATGGCTACACCTTC. Protein sequence: CASSIKPRQGANYGYTF.